These 26 T cell receptor beta chains came from one sample sequenced in a study of T cell clonality in common variable immunodeficiency. The method was immunoSEQ multiplex PCR; TCRdb's version includes in-frame clones alone and lacks a portion of them. Altogether tens of thousands of clones were found in the sample, and no singletons occur. What was sequenced was peripheral blood mononuclear cells. The receptors come from a person aged 18 to 75 in good health.

Details on this clone: With the read ending 3 residues before the CDR3 end, the germline J gene is used to fill in that end. The genes are TRBV18 and TRBJ2-4, with 7 bases lining up with TRBD1. Unmatched junction bases numbered 9, after V lost 3 bases and J lost 1 base. Germline V gives CDR1 KGHSH, CDR2 LQKENI. This CDR3 spans 17 amino acids. The CDR3 DNA, read in part, is TGTGCCAGCTCACCCCCTGGACAGGTGGGGGCCAAAAACATT. Its translation is CASSPPGQVGAKNI. The full CDR3 is CASSPPGQVGAKNIQYF.

This clone was observed at least ten times. The sequenced fragment ends 3 residues before the CDR3 boundary, so the rest is inferred from the germline J gene. The V gene is TRBV14, the J gene TRBJ2-1; D is unresolved. The length of the CDR3 is 14 residues. The germline V gene encodes CDR1 SGHDN and CDR2 FVKESK. V was trimmed by 2 bases and J by 4 bases, leaving 9 bases between them. The CDR3 DNA, read in part, is TGTGCCAGCAGCCAATACTCGGGTTACAATGAG. It codes for CASSQYSGYNE. The full CDR3 reads CASSQYSGYNEQFF.

A note on this clone: The read finishes 3 residues shy of the CDR3 end, and the germline J gene is used to complete it. This sample also contains other DNA sequences that code for the same CDR3. V and J are TRBV18 and TRBJ2-3, with 16 positions matching TRBD2. The germline V gene encodes CDR1 KGHSH and CDR2 LQKENI. The ends lost 6 bases at V and 4 bases at J; junction bases unmatched: 7. The CDR3 runs to 17 residues. The covered CDR3 bases are TGTGCCAGCTCTCCGGGACTAGCGGGAGGGCCCGCAGATACG. Its protein is CASSPGLAGGPADT. The CDR3, in full, reads CASSPGLAGGPADTQYF.

The sample holds many counts of this clone. The DNA ends 3 residues before the CDR3 does, and the rest of the CDR3 is filled in from the germline J gene. The chain employs TRBV6-7 and TRBJ2-2, with TRBD1 as a possible D gene (6 bases). TRBV6-7 qualifies as an ORF whose function is uncertain. V lost 3 bases to trimming and J lost 0 bases, with 17 bases between them. The CDR3 covers 18 residues. CDR3 DNA (partial): TGTGCCAGCAGTTATCATTCGTCGGGACACACGAACACCGGGGAG. Translation gives CASSYHSSGHTNTGE. The entire CDR3 protein reads CASSYHSSGHTNTGELFF.

This clone showed up just a few times. The CDR3: CASSLIRSRGWEKLFF. CDR3 bases read: TGTGCCAGCAGCTTAATTCGGTCGAGGGGCTGGGAAAAG. V and J are TRBV7-8 and TRBJ2-2; D tentatively fits TRBD1 or TRBD2 (5 bases each). The DNA ends 3 residues before the CDR3 does, and the rest of the CDR3 is filled in from the germline J gene. The CDR3 runs 16 residues. Germline CDR1 and CDR2: SGHVS and FQNEAQ.

There are many counts of this clone. The read is 3 residues too short to cover the CDR3 end, so that end is filled in from the germline J gene. The chain has TRBV30 and TRBJ1-4, with TRBD1 as a possible D gene (6 bases). V lost 4 bases to trimming and J lost 7 bases, with 13 bases between them. Germline V gene sequence: CDR1 GTSNPN, CDR2 SVGIG (reference sequence). The CDR3 length is 13 residues. CDR3 bases read: TGTGCCTGGAACGGGGGGCGAGGTGAAAAA. This translates into CAWNGGRGEK. The full CDR3 reads CAWNGGRGEKLFF.

This clone has a count of ten or more. Read sequence stops 3 residues before the CDR3 end, and the germline J gene provides the missing end. This chain connects TRBV5-6 to TRBJ2-1, with D perhaps TRBD1 (5 bases). The CDR3 extends over 15 amino acids. Trimming left V 4 bases short and J 1 base short, with 12 bases between. Germline CDR1 SGHDT, CDR2 YYEEEE. Partial CDR3 DNA: TGTGCCAGCAGCCCATCCCCAGGGTCCTACAATGAG. Residues: CASSPSPGSYNE. The CDR3 reads in full as CASSPSPGSYNEQFF. Variable domain in full (rest from reference TRBV5-6 and TRBJ2-1): DAGVTQSPTHLIKTRGQQVTLRCSPKSGHDTVSWYQQALGQGPQFIFQYYEEEERQRGNFPDRFSGHQFPNYSSELNVNALLLGDSALYLCASSPSPGSYNEQFFGPGTRLTVL.

A remark on this clone: The read terminates 3 residues before the CDR3 end, so the remaining end is supplied by the germline J gene. The chain links TRBV5-1 to TRBJ2-1; TRBD2 matches 7 bases. There are 14 residues in the CDR3. V was pared by 4 bases and J by 7 bases, with 8 bases of the junction left unmatched. CDR1 SGHRS and CDR2 YFSETQ come from the germline V gene. The CDR3 DNA, read in part, is TGCGCCAGCAGCCGGACGCACGGGGGGAATGAG. Its protein is CASSRTHGGNE. The full CDR3 protein is CASSRTHGGNEQFF.

Comment on this clone: The read ends 3 residues before the CDR3 terminus; that terminus is restored from the germline J gene. This chain uses TRBV7-9 with TRBJ2-7, with D possibly being TRBD2 (6 bases). Between the trimmed V and J ends, which lost 5 bases and 0 bases, there was a span of 8 bases. Germline V lookup: CDR1 SEHNR, CDR2 FQNEAQ (reference sequence). This CDR3 has 13 residues. The CDR3 DNA, read in part, is TGTGCCAGCAGCGGCGGGGACTCCTACGAG. This gives the protein CASSGGDSYE. The whole CDR3 sequence reads CASSGGDSYEQYF.

This clone turned up a few times. The CDR3 end falls 3 residues outside the read, so it is completed with the germline J gene. The genes are TRBV7-8 and TRBJ1-2, with a tentative D call TRBD1 (5 bases). From germline, CDR1 is SGHVS and CDR2 FQNEAQ. CDR3 length: 13 amino acids. The CDR3 DNA, read in part, is TGTGCCAGCAGCCCGTTGGCAGGGTGGGGC. It is translated as CASSPLAGWG. The whole CDR3 protein is CASSPLAGWGYTF.

This clone was seen ten or more times. The CDR3 end falls 3 residues outside the read, so it is completed with the germline J gene. The chain is built from TRBV5-1 and TRBJ1-2; TRBD1 agrees at 11 bases. CDR1 and CDR2 (germline): SGHRS, YFSETQ. J lost 2 bases, V lost 4 bases, and 1 base had no gene match. This CDR3 is built from 14 residues. This CDR3 is CASSGTGGNYGYTF. The sequenced CDR3 bases are TGCGCCAGCAGCGGGACAGGGGGAAACTATGGC.

This clone was picked up many times. The read ends 3 residues before the CDR3 terminus; that terminus is restored from the germline J gene. The V call is TRBV6-2 or TRBV6-3, the J call TRBJ2-7, with 7 positions matching TRBD1. This CDR3 is built from 17 residues. The ends lost 4 bases at V and 2 bases at J; junction bases unmatched: 14. Germline CDR1 MNHEY, CDR2 SVGEGT. CDR3: CASSFPRTGQVTYEQYF. The part of the CDR3 DNA that was read is TGTGCCAGCAGTTTTCCTCGGACAGGCCAAGTGACCTACGAG.

In regard to this clone: The CDR3 goes on 3 residues after the read ends, and that part is filled in from the germline J gene. The chain has TRBV11-2 and TRBJ2-2; TRBD1 matches 10 bases. This CDR3 contains 15 residues. V gave up 4 bases and J gave up 5 bases; unmatched junction bases: 4. The germline CDR1 and CDR2 sequences are SGHAT and FQNNGV. Partial CDR3 DNA: TGTGCCAGCAGCTCGGGACAGGGGAGGACCGGGGAG. Encoded protein: CASSSGQGRTGE. From start to end, the CDR3 is CASSSGQGRTGELFF.

The table lists this clone with many counts. The read gets to within 3 residues of the CDR3 end, and the germline J gene fills in the rest. This chain joins TRBV6-4 and TRBJ1-5; D not certain. The CDR3 totals 14 residues. Germline CDR1 reads MRHNA; CDR2 reads SNTAGT. V lost 2 bases and J 4 bases, leaving 9 bases between the germline ends. This CDR3 is CASSDAQPNQPQHF. The covered CDR3 bases are TGTGCCAGCAGTGACGCACAGCCGAATCAGCCC.

This clone has at least ten counts. The CDR3 end falls 3 residues outside the read, so it is completed with the germline J gene. This chain connects TRBV20-1 to TRBJ2-7, with D possibly TRBD2 on 6 matching bases. Germline CDR1 reads DFQATT; CDR2 reads SNEGSKA (reference sequence). CDR3 length: 14 amino acids. V lost 5 bases and J 3 bases, leaving 17 bases between the germline ends. The CDR3 spells CSAPPGGDSYEQYF. The part of the CDR3 DNA that was read is TGCAGTGCTCCCCCCGGGGGTGACAGCTACGAG.

There are many counts of this clone. The read finishes 3 residues shy of the CDR3 end, and the germline J gene is used to complete it. The V call is TRBV5-1, the J call TRBJ1-1, with 8 positions matching TRBD1. This CDR3 comprises 14 residues. CDR1 SGHRS and CDR2 YFSETQ come from the germline V gene. The V segment lost 4 bases and the J segment 4 bases; nucleotides outside the gene matches: 6. CDR3 amino acids: CASSPTGDSTEAFF. CDR3 DNA (partial): TGCGCCAGCAGCCCGACAGGGGACAGCACTGAA.

This clone has a count of ten or more. The CDR3 loop is CASSSTADNSPLHF. Partial CDR3 DNA: TGTGCCAGCAGCTCGACAGCTGATAATTCACCC. V and J are TRBV27 and TRBJ1-6; D is perhaps TRBD1 (5 bases). The CDR3 extends 3 residues past the end of the read, so its final part is completed from the germline J gene. Germline V gene data show CDR1 as MNHEY and CDR2 as SMNVEV (reference sequence). Trimming removed 6 bases from V and 5 bases from J, with 11 bases in between. The CDR3 has 14 amino acids.

Notes on this clone: Read data end 3 residues before the CDR3 end; the end is taken from the germline J gene. The chain carries TRBV30 and TRBJ1-1; 9 bases line up with TRBD1. The CDR3 sequence is 13 residues long. From germline, CDR1 is GTSNPN and CDR2 SVGIG (reference sequence). CDR3 in amino acids: CAWSYSGTGKAFF. The CDR3 bases that were read are TGTGCCTGGAGTTATTCTGGGACAGGGAAA.

The sample holds many counts of this clone. The CDR3 end lies 3 residues beyond the end of the read and is filled in from the germline J gene. The V and J genes are TRBV14 and TRBJ2-7; D perhaps matches TRBD1 (6 bases). CDR1 is SGHDN and CDR2 is FVKESK in the germline V gene. Trimming took 4 bases from V and 3 from J, leaving 19 bases between them. CDR3 size: 16 residues. The sequenced CDR3 bases are TGTGCCAGCAGCCCCTACACAGGGACCAATATCTACGAG. This translates into CASSPYTGTNIYE. The entire CDR3 sequence reads CASSPYTGTNIYEQYF.

At least ten counts were recorded for this clone. The read terminates 3 residues before the CDR3 end, so the remaining end is supplied by the germline J gene. The J gene is TRBJ2-3, the V gene TRBV7-6; 11 nucleotides match TRBD2. The CDR3 covers 17 residues. J gave up 6 bases and V 3 bases, and 11 bases lay outside the gene matches. The V gene's germline CDR1 is SGHVS and CDR2 FNYEAQ. Here the CDR3 reads CASSLGLTSGSGDTQYF. CDR3 DNA, as far as it was read: TGTGCCAGCAGCTTGGGACTAACTAGCGGGAGCGGGGATACG.

This clone was detected ten times or more. Read data end 3 residues before the CDR3 end; the end is taken from the germline J gene. The rearrangement uses TRBV14 and TRBJ1-2, with a tentative D call TRBD1 (5 bases). Trimming cost V 0 bases and J 6 bases, with 17 bases left between them. The CDR3 length is 16 residues. Germline CDR1 reads SGHDN; CDR2 reads FVKESK. The CDR3 loop is CASSQDFDRRYDGYTF. CDR3 DNA, as far as it was read: TGTGCCAGCAGCCAAGATTTTGACAGACGGTACGATGGC.

This clone was recorded at least ten times. The DNA ends 3 residues before the CDR3 does, and the rest of the CDR3 is filled in from the germline J gene. The J gene is TRBJ1-2, the V gene TRBV18; no definite D call. CDR3 size: 13 residues. Trimming shortened V by 3 bases and J by 6 bases, and 11 bases separated the two germline ends. Germline loops: CDR1 KGHSH, CDR2 LQKENI. CDR3 DNA (partial): TGTGCCAGCTCACCCACAATGAATGATGGC. Translation: CASSPTMNDG. The whole CDR3 sequence reads CASSPTMNDGYTF.

In this sample, this clone turned up many times. The CDR3 end falls 3 residues outside the read, so it is completed with the germline J gene. V usage is TRBV5-4 and J usage is TRBJ2-1; 9 positions agree with TRBD1. Germline V gene sequence: CDR1 SGHNT, CDR2 YYREEE (reference sequence). This CDR3 has 13 amino acids. After removal of 4 bases from V and 8 bases from J, the junction contained 4 bases not matched to a gene. CDR3 DNA, as far as it was read: TGTGCCAGCAGCCCACAGGGGGCGGATGAG. Translation gives CASSPQGADE. In full, the CDR3 is CASSPQGADEQFF.

This clone was detected many times. The missing CDR3 end, 3 residues past where the read stops, is filled in from the germline J gene. The chain uses TRBV5-4 and TRBJ2-3; 13 bases map to TRBD2. Germline loops: CDR1 SGHNT, CDR2 YYREEE (reference sequence). This CDR3 is 14 amino acids long. The ends lost 9 bases at V and 5 bases at J; junction bases unmatched: 6. The CDR3 loop is CATRLAGGQDTQYF. The covered CDR3 bases are TGTGCCACCAGACTAGCGGGAGGTCAAGATACG.

This clone was counted ten times or more. Sequencing ends 3 residues short of the CDR3 end; the germline J gene provides the rest. This sequence joins TRBV19 and TRBJ2-1, with 10 bases identical to TRBD2. The CDR3 is 16 residues long. Germline-derived CDR1 and CDR2 are LNHDA and SQIVND (reference sequence). The trim removed 5 bases at V and 7 bases at J, leaving 11 bases unmatched. The sequenced part of the CDR3 DNA is TGTGCCAGTAGTTTAACGAGCGGGAGGGCCGTAAATGAG. Encoded protein: CASSLTSGRAVNE. The complete CDR3 reads CASSLTSGRAVNEQFF.

This clone came up many times. The read terminates 3 residues ahead of where the CDR3 ends, so the germline J gene completes it. The V gene is TRBV19, the J gene TRBJ2-7, with D maybe TRBD2 (7 bases). This CDR3 is built from 16 residues. CDR1 LNHDA and CDR2 SQIVND come from the germline V gene (reference sequence). V dropped 5 bases and J dropped 3 bases, with 20 bases sitting between them. This chain's CDR3 is CASSGRGQQPFYEQYF. The part of the CDR3 DNA that was read is TGTGCCAGTAGTGGGCGGGGGCAGCAACCTTTCTACGAG.